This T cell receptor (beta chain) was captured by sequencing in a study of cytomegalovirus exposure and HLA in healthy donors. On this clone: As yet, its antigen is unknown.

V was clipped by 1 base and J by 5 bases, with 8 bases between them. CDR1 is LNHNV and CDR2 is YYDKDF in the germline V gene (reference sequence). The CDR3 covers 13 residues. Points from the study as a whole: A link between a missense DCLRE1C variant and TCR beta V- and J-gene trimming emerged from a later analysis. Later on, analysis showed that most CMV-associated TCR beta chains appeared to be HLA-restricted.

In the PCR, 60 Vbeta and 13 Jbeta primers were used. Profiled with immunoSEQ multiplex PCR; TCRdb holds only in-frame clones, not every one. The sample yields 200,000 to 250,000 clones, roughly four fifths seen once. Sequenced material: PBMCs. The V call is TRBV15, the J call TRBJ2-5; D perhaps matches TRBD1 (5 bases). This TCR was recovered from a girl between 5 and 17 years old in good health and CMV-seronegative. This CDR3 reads CATSRVKGETQYF. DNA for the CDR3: TGTGCCACCAGCAGAGTCAAGGGGGAGACCCAGTACTTC.